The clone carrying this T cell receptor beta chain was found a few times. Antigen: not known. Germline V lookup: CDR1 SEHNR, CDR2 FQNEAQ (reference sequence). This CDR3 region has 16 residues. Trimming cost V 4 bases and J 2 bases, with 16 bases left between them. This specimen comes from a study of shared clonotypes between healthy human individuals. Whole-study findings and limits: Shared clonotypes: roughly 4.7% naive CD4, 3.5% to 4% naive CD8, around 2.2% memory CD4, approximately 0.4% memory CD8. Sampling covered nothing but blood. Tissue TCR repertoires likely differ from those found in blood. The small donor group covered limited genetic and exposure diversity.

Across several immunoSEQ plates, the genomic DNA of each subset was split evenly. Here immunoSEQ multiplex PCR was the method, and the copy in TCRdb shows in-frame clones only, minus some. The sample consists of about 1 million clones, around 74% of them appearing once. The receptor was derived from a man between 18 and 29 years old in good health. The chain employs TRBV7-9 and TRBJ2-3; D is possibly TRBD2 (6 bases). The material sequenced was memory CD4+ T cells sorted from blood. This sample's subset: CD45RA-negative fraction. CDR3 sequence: CASSWLGSGLTDTQYF. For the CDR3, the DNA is TGTGCCAGCAGCTGGCTGGGCAGCGGGCTCACAGATACGCAGTATTTT. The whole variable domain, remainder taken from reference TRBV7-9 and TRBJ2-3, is DTGVSQNPRHKITKRGQNVTFRCDPISEHNRLYWYRQTLGQGPEFLTYFQNEAQLEKSRLLSDRFSAERPKGSFSTLEIQRTEQGDSAMYLCASSWLGSGLTDTQYFGPGTRLTVL.